This T cell receptor (beta chain) is drawn from a study of cytomegalovirus exposure and HLA in healthy donors. About this clone: The target antigen is unknown.

Study findings and constraints: Earlier results showed most TCR beta V segments being productive about 90% or about 30% of the time.

60 Vbeta and 13 Jbeta primers were used in PCR. Only in-frame clones appear in the TCRdb table, and some are missing; sequencing was by immunoSEQ multiplex PCR. Of over 150,000 clones listed, just over 75% were seen once; the top ten hold roughly 3.7%. Germline CDR1 SGHDN, CDR2 FVKESK. Trimming stripped 0 bases from V and 9 bases from J, with 8 bases between. This CDR3 spans 12 amino acids. The chain combines TRBV14 with TRBJ2-5; D remains unclear. This receptor was identified in an older woman in good health and CMV-seropositive. Specimen: PBMCs. The CDR3 here is CASSQDPQAQYF. CDR3 nucleotides: TGTGCCAGCAGCCAAGACCCCCAGGCCCAGTACTTC.